This TCR beta chain was sequenced for a study of regulatory T cells in long-lasting Graves disease. Construction of TCR beta libraries relied on iRepertoire HTBI primers and on Arm-PCR targeting CDR3 regions. TCRdb independently ran MiXCR on the multiplex PCR reads; one entry per CDR3 protein. The data show a few hundred thousand distinct CDR3 sequences, roughly 24% seen once. The time point: persistent/refractory GD, antithyroid drugs over 5 years with positive TRAb. Extracted PBMC RNA gave rise to the TCR library. V was cut by 3 bases and J by 2 bases, with 21 bases left in between. The CDR3 is 17 residues long. Germline CDR1 is SGHRS and CDR2 is YFSETQ. Findings of the study overall: Those with persistent disease had in common more public clonotypes (about 2,500) than new patients (around 910).

With respect to this clonotype: What it recognizes is unknown.

The receptor comes from a woman aged 40 to 50 with Graves disease. The sample was peripheral blood mononuclear cells (PBMCs), taken when the disease was refractory, from a patient treated with antithyroid drugs. The chain carries TRBV5-1 and TRBJ2-7; the D gene is possibly TRBD2 (7 bases). CDR3 coding DNA: TGCGCCAGCAGCTGGGGGCCAAAGGGAGGGCCTGCCTACGAGCAGTACTTC. Its protein product is CASSWGPKGGPAYEQYF.